The 10 T cell receptor beta chains in this list originate from one sample, sequenced in a study of regulatory T cells in long-lasting Graves disease. Assembly of TCR beta libraries relied on iRepertoire HTBI primers together with Arm-PCR of CDR3 regions. TCRdb called the multiplex PCR reads again in MiXCR, with one record for every CDR3 protein. The sample consists of 500,000 to 800,000 distinct CDR3 sequences, approximately 31% of them appearing once. Time point specified: persistent/refractory GD, antithyroid drugs over 5 years with positive TRAb. PBMC-derived RNA was used for the TCR library. The sequencing used peripheral blood mononuclear cells (PBMCs), collected when the disease was refractory, from a patient treated with antithyroid drugs. The receptors originated from a female donor with Graves disease.

For this clonotype: Mismatch with germline at one junction end may stem from a read error. The CDR3: CASSTSGRDNGEPFF. The CDR3, as DNA: TGTGCCAGCTCGACGAGCGGGAGGGACAACGGGGAGCCGTTTTTT. The chain recombines TRBV11-2 with TRBJ2-2; 10 nucleotides align to TRBD2. The CDR3 runs 15 residues. From germline, CDR1 is SGHAT and CDR2 FQNNGV.

On this clonotype: The junction departs from the called germline gene at one end, perhaps through a read error. The chain joins TRBV6-1 to TRBJ1-5; maybe TRBD1 (5 bases). The germline gives CDR1 MNHNS, CDR2 SASEGT. The CDR3 has 18 residues. The CDR3 coding sequence is TGTGCCAGCAGTGAACCCCTGGGAGGGACCTATAGCAATCAGTCCCAGCATTTT. It codes for CASSEPLGGTYSNQSQHF.

This clonotype occurred many times. The CDR3 nucleotides are TGTGCCAGCAGTTTATTTCCTAGCGGGAGGGCCGGCACCGGGGAGCTGTTTTTT. Amino acids: CASSLFPSGRAGTGELFF. The rearrangement joins TRBV27 to TRBJ2-2, with 12 bases matching TRBD2. CDR3 length: 18 residues. Trimming removed 1 base from V and 4 bases from J; junction bases left unmatched: 7. Looked up from germline, CDR1 is MNHEY and CDR2 is SMNVEV (reference sequence).

The table lists this clonotype with a few counts. The chain carries TRBV6-2 or TRBV6-3 and TRBJ1-1; D is possibly TRBD1 (5 bases). The CDR3 totals 15 residues. Deletions cut 11 bases from V and 1 base from J, with 20 bases between. Per the germline V gene, CDR1 is MNHEY and CDR2 is SVGEGT. The CDR3 reads CAGALGHIGNTEAFF. The CDR3 bases are TGTGCCGGCGCCCTCGGACACATTGGGAACACTGAAGCTTTCTTT.

This clonotype showed up just once. This clone may be a read error of a much larger clone one base away. The rearrangement joins TRBV2 to TRBJ1-2; D perhaps matches TRBD1 (5 bases). Germline lookup yields CDR1 SNHLY and CDR2 FYNNEI. CDR3 length: 14 amino acids. The CDR3 spells CASNPRVPGYDYTF. As DNA, the CDR3 is TGTGCCAGCAATCCCAGGGTTCCGGGCTATGACTACACCTTC. Supplemented by reference TRBV2 and TRBJ1-2, the full variable domain reads EPEVTQTPSHQVTQMGQEVILRCVPISNHLYFYWYRQILGQKVEFLVSFYNNEISEKSEIFDDQFSVERPDGSNFTLKIRSTKLEDSAMYFCASNPRVPGYDYTFGSGTRLTVV.

This clonotype came up a few times. This chain joins TRBV27 and TRBJ2-6; D possibly corresponds to TRBD2 (6 bases). The V gene's germline CDR1 is MNHEY and CDR2 SMNVEV (reference sequence). Trimming pared 5 bases from V and 0 bases from J, leaving 26 bases between. This CDR3 region has 21 residues. CDR3 sequence (DNA): TGTGCCAGCAGTCCTCAGCGGGCTCGCCTCACTTGGGGCTCTGGGGCCAACGTCCTGACTTTC. Residues: CASSPQRARLTWGSGANVLTF.

The chain joins TRBV7-9 to TRBJ1-1, with D perhaps matching TRBD1 (5 bases). CDR3 length: 15 amino acids. V was pared by 8 bases and J by 1 base, with 17 bases between. Germline CDR1 and CDR2: SEHNR and FQNEAQ (reference sequence). The CDR3 nucleotides are TGTGCCAGCCAAGACAACCCGGGGGGGAACACTGAAGCTTTCTTT. As protein: CASQDNPGGNTEAFF.

As DNA, the CDR3 is TGTGCCAGCAGAAACTTGGGGGCGAACACTGAAGCTTTCTTT. It encodes CASRNLGANTEAFF. The V and J genes are TRBV6-2 or TRBV6-3 and TRBJ1-1, with a weak D call TRBD1 (6 bases). Per the germline V gene, CDR1 is MNHEY and CDR2 is SVGEGT. The CDR3 has 14 amino acids. V was shortened by 6 bases and J by 1 base, with 12 bases between the two germline ends.

This clonotype has a single count. A far larger clone is a single base away, which makes a read error likely. The chain combines TRBV6-2 or TRBV6-3 with TRBJ1-5; D not certain. V lost 5 bases, J lost 6 bases, and 5 bases lay in between. Germline loops: CDR1 MNHEY, CDR2 SVGEGT. This CDR3 has 11 amino acids. The CDR3 nucleotides read TGTGCCAGCAGTGAAGCTCAGCCCCAGCATTTT. Translation: CASSEAQPQHF.

This clonotype was seen more than once but under ten times. The chain uses TRBV12-3 or TRBV12-4 and TRBJ1-1; D ambiguous. CDR3 size: 13 residues. Trimming pared 7 bases from V and 0 bases from J, leaving 9 bases between. CDR3 DNA: TGTGCCAGCAACCCCGGCCTGAACACTGAAGCTTTCTTT. Translation: CASNPGLNTEAFF.